These 31 T cell receptor beta chains came from one sample sequenced in a study of CD8 T cells in ankylosing spondylitis. TCRdb analysed the 5' RACE reads with MiXCR anew, one entry per CDR3 protein. The sample lists about 150,000 distinct CDR3 sequences; around a third were seen once. The sample was synovial fluid, either unsorted or a sorted T cell fraction (not recorded which). Receptors originate from a male donor with ankylosing spondylitis.

The V and J genes are TRBV18 and TRBJ1-1; a weak D match, TRBD1 (5 bases). V was cut by 2 bases and J by 0 bases, with 7 bases left in between. The CDR3 consists of 14 residues. In germline, CDR1 is KGHSH, CDR2 LQKENI. CDR3 sequence: CASSPEGLNTEAFF. The CDR3 region has the DNA TGTGCCAGCTCACCAGAGGGGTTGAACACTGAAGCTTTCTTT.

This clonotype turned up a few times. The chain recombines TRBV2 with TRBJ2-2; D unresolved. The V end lost 6 bases, the J end lost 7 bases, and 15 bases lay between the germline ends. The CDR3 contains 14 residues. Per the germline V gene, CDR1 is SNHLY and CDR2 is FYNNEI. This CDR3 reads CASRERPNFGELFF. In DNA, the CDR3 is TGTGCCAGCAGAGAAAGACCTAATTTCGGGGAGCTGTTTTTT.

This clonotype has only a few counts. V is TRBV18 and J is TRBJ2-7; TRBD2 is a possible D gene (6 bases). Germline V gene sequence: CDR1 KGHSH, CDR2 LQKENI. CDR3 length equals 15 residues. Trimming left V 6 bases short and J 5 bases short, with 20 bases between. The CDR3 DNA reads as TGTGCCAGCTCCCCCAATGGAGGGGCCGGGGACGAGCAGTACTTC. Protein: CASSPNGGAGDEQYF.

This clonotype has just a few counts. The chain carries TRBV2 and TRBJ2-3; a weak D match, TRBD2 (5 bases). The V gene lost 4 bases and the J gene lost 2 bases, with 13 bases spanning the gap. CDR3 size: 15 residues. The germline CDR1 and CDR2 sequences are SNHLY and FYNNEI. Written as DNA, the CDR3 is TGTGCCAGCAGTGTTGGGAGCGGATTCACAGATACGCAGTATTTT. The encoded protein is CASSVGSGFTDTQYF.

The chain combines TRBV7-2 with TRBJ2-7, with TRBD2 identical over 8 bases. CDR3 size: 15 residues. CDR1 and CDR2 from the germline V gene are SGHTA and FQGNSA. J lost 3 bases, V lost 0 bases, and 4 bases had no gene match. The CDR3 DNA reads as TGTGCCAGCAGCTTAGCGGTGGCGGGAGGCTACGAGCAGTACTTC. Its translation is CASSLAVAGGYEQYF.

This clonotype was counted a few times. This rearrangement joins TRBV7-3 to TRBJ2-7; 12 positions agree with TRBD2. There are 15 residues in the CDR3. Germline V lookup: CDR1 SGHTA, CDR2 FQGTGA. Losses at the gene ends were 1 base for V and 3 bases for J; bases not matched to a gene: 1. The CDR3 coding sequence is TGTGCCAGCAGCTTAAGACTAGCGGGAGACTACGAGCAGTACTTC. Translation gives CASSLRLAGDYEQYF.

This clonotype appeared a few times. The chain has TRBV5-1 and TRBJ2-1; 10 bases fit TRBD1. CDR1 SGHRS and CDR2 YFSETQ come from the germline V gene. V gave up 4 bases and J gave up 3 bases; unmatched junction bases: 4. This CDR3 contains 15 residues. As DNA, the CDR3 is TGCGCCAGCAGCCCGGGGACAGGGGACTACAATGAGCAGTTCTTC. Amino acids: CASSPGTGDYNEQFF. Drawing the rest from reference TRBV5-1 and TRBJ2-1, the complete variable domain is KAGVTQTPRYLIKTRGQQVTLSCSPISGHRSVSWYQQTPGQGLQFLFEYFSETQRNKGNFPGRFSGRQFSNSRSEMNVSTLELGDSALYLCASSPGTGDYNEQFFGPGTRLTVL.

This clonotype was seen ten or more times. The rearrangement links TRBV10-3 to TRBJ2-1; TRBD2 aligns across 12 bases. CDR1 is ENHRY, CDR2 SYGVKD, per germline. Trimming cost V 4 bases and J 8 bases; bases outside gene matches: 6. The CDR3 totals 15 residues. In DNA, the CDR3 is TGTGCCATCAGTGTAGCTAGCGGGGGGGCCGATGAGCAGTTCTTC. Translation gives CAISVASGGADEQFF.

The rearrangement links TRBV10-3 to TRBJ2-1; TRBD1 agrees at 8 bases. This CDR3 has 15 amino acids. The V gene's germline CDR1 is ENHRY and CDR2 SYGVKD. V trimming: 2 bases; J trimming: 7 bases; junction bases outside the gene matches: 7. The CDR3 region has the DNA TGTGCCATCAGTGAGAGGCAGGGGGCAGGGAATGAGCAGTTCTTC. It is translated as CAISERQGAGNEQFF.

The genes are TRBV14 and TRBJ2-5, with 14 bases aligning to TRBD2. CDR1 is SGHDN and CDR2 is FVKESK in the germline V gene. The CDR3 runs 17 residues. After removal of 1 base from V and 5 bases from J, the junction contained 6 bases not matched to a gene. DNA of the CDR3: TGTGCCAGCAGCCAAGGCCGGACTAGCGGGGGGTACGAGACCCAGTACTTC. Its translation is CASSQGRTSGGYETQYF.

This clonotype has just a few counts. The V call is TRBV4-2, the J call TRBJ1-5; perhaps TRBD1 as D (6 bases). The CDR3 contains 15 residues. Trimming left V 4 bases short and J 5 bases short, with 15 bases between. The germline V gene encodes CDR1 LGHNA and CDR2 YNFKEQ. This chain's CDR3 is CASSRQNREDQPQHF. Here the CDR3 DNA reads TGTGCCAGCAGCCGTCAAAACAGGGAGGATCAGCCCCAGCATTTT.

The chain couples TRBV12-3 or TRBV12-4 to TRBJ1-5; 8 bases match TRBD1. V lost 5 bases and J lost 1; bases outside the gene matches: 10. The CDR3 extends over 17 amino acids. The CDR3 is CASSPDATGGSNQPQHF. CDR3 coding DNA: TGTGCCAGCAGTCCGGATGCTACAGGGGGGAGCAATCAGCCCCAGCATTTT.

The chain joins TRBV4-2 to TRBJ2-1; 10 bases line up with TRBD1. This CDR3 has 14 residues. The V and J ends lost 3 bases and 15 bases, in that order; junction bases with no gene match: 11. Germline CDR1 reads LGHNA; CDR2 reads YNFKEQ. The DNA for the CDR3 is TGTGCCAGCAGCCAGCTTTCCGGGACAGGGGAGTCGTTCTTC. This sequence encodes CASSQLSGTGESFF.

This clonotype showed up just once. The J gene is TRBJ2-1, the V gene TRBV29-1, with D possibly TRBD2 on 5 matching bases. CDR1 is SQVTM and CDR2 is ANQGSEA in the germline V gene. CDR3 size: 13 residues. V was pared by 6 bases and J by 0 bases, with 9 bases between. CDR3 sequence (DNA): TGCAGCGTAGCGGCGATCTCCTACAATGAGCAGTTCTTC. This gives the protein CSVAAISYNEQFF.

The J gene is TRBJ1-6, the V gene TRBV2; D gene uncertain. The V gene's germline CDR1 is SNHLY and CDR2 FYNNEI. The CDR3 has 14 residues. The V gene lost 4 bases and the J gene lost 7 bases, with 11 bases spanning the gap. CDR3 region: CASSVDGSNSPLHF. The CDR3 region has the DNA TGTGCCAGCAGTGTAGACGGCAGCAATTCACCCCTCCACTTT.

This clonotype appeared many times. This sequence joins TRBV12-3 or TRBV12-4 and TRBJ1-1; TRBD1 matches 9 bases. The trim removed 6 bases at V and 5 bases at J, leaving 10 bases unmatched. The CDR3 is 15 amino acids. DNA for the CDR3: TGTGCCAGCAGACTACAGGGGGCGCGAGGAACTGAAGCTTTCTTT. Its translation is CASRLQGARGTEAFF.

V usage is TRBV7-2 and J usage is TRBJ2-4, with D perhaps TRBD1 or TRBD2 (6 bases each). Trimming cost V 2 bases and J 5 bases, with 13 bases left between them. Germline CDR1 and CDR2: SGHTA and FQGNSA. The CDR3 has 15 amino acids. CDR3 nucleotide sequence: TGTGCCAGCAGCTTAACGGGGGCCCGGGAAAACATTCAGTACTTC. Translating gives CASSLTGARENIQYF.

V is TRBV5-1 and J is TRBJ2-4, with 9 bases that match TRBD1. Germline assignment: CDR1 SGHRS and CDR2 YFSETQ. The V and J ends lost 4 bases and 7 bases, in that order; junction bases with no gene match: 6. The CDR3 totals 14 residues. The CDR3 DNA sequence: TGCGCCAGCAGCGACGGACAGGGGCAGAACATTCAGTACTTC. Translation: CASSDGQGQNIQYF.

This clonotype has a count of ten or more. The V gene is TRBV18, the J gene TRBJ2-2; D may be TRBD1 (6 bases). V was pared by 2 bases and J by 0 bases, with 10 bases between. CDR3 length: 16 residues. Per germline, CDR1 KGHSH and CDR2 LQKENI. This CDR3 reads CASSPMGASNTGELFF. The CDR3 region has the DNA TGTGCCAGCTCACCAATGGGGGCCTCGAACACCGGGGAGCTGTTTTTT. Drawing the rest from reference TRBV18 and TRBJ2-2, the complete variable domain is NAGVMQNPRHLVRRRGQEARLRCSPMKGHSHVYWYRQLPEEGLKFMVYLQKENIIDESGMPKERFSAEFPKEGPSILRIQQVVRGDSAAYFCASSPMGASNTGELFFGEGSRLTVL.

This clonotype appeared a few times. The V and J genes are TRBV18 and TRBJ2-1; 8 bases line up with TRBD2. V lost 3 bases to trimming and J lost 3 bases; unmatched junction nucleotides: 7. The CDR3 has 16 amino acids. Germline values: CDR1 KGHSH, CDR2 LQKENI. The CDR3 coding sequence is TGTGCCAGCTCACCCCCTGGAGCGGGGGTCTACAATGAGCAGTTCTTC. Its translation: CASSPPGAGVYNEQFF.

This clonotype occurred many times. The V and J genes are TRBV7-9 and TRBJ2-1, with TRBD2 identical over 13 bases. CDR1 and CDR2 from the germline V gene are SEHNR and FQNEAQ (reference sequence). The junction had 9 bases not matched to a gene; V was cut back by 2 bases and J by 11 bases. There are 16 residues in the CDR3. The CDR3 spells CASSLSGTSGTIKQFF. The CDR3 nucleotides read TGTGCCAGCAGCTTAAGCGGGACTAGCGGGACCATTAAGCAGTTCTTC.

This clonotype was seen ten or more times. This chain joins TRBV5-1 and TRBJ2-3; D is possibly TRBD2 (5 bases). V was pared by 3 bases and J by 2 bases, with 10 bases between. CDR3 length equals 14 residues. The germline gives CDR1 SGHRS, CDR2 YFSETQ. The CDR3 DNA sequence: TGCGCCAGCAGCTCTGAGGGTCCCACAGATACGCAGTATTTT. Translation gives CASSSEGPTDTQYF.

As DNA, the CDR3 is TGTGCCAGCAGCTTAAAGGGGGGCCTGAACTATGGCTACACCTTC. It translates to CASSLKGGLNYGYTF. The chain has TRBV7-3 and TRBJ1-2; perhaps TRBD1 as D (6 bases). This CDR3 is built from 15 residues. V was pared by 1 base and J by 2 bases, with 11 bases between. Germline values: CDR1 SGHTA, CDR2 FQGTGA.

This chain joins TRBV7-9 and TRBJ1-2; TRBD1 matches at 7 bases. CDR3 length: 13 amino acids. Germline loops: CDR1 SEHNR, CDR2 FQNEAQ (reference sequence). V lost 4 bases and J lost 7; bases outside the gene matches: 6. This CDR3 is CASSSTGVVGYTF. The CDR3 DNA sequence: TGTGCCAGCAGCTCCACAGGGGTTGTTGGCTACACCTTC.

This clonotype was counted a few times. The rearrangement uses TRBV27 and TRBJ2-4, with 8 positions matching TRBD2. V was pared by 4 bases and J by 4 bases, with 12 bases of the junction left unmatched. This CDR3 contains 17 residues. The germline gives CDR1 MNHEY, CDR2 SMNVEV (reference sequence). CDR3 DNA sequence: TGTGCCAGCAGTTCCCCCGGGAGCGGGAGAGAGAAAAACATTCAGTACTTC. Protein: CASSSPGSGREKNIQYF.

The chain links TRBV5-1 to TRBJ2-5; TRBD2 aligns across 10 bases. In germline, CDR1 is SGHRS, CDR2 YFSETQ. The CDR3 is made up of 16 amino acids. Unmatched junction bases numbered 12, after V lost 6 bases and J lost 4 bases. CDR3 protein: CASTETSGERGETQYF. The CDR3 DNA sequence: TGCGCCAGCACCGAAACTAGCGGGGAGAGGGGAGAGACCCAGTACTTC. The full variable domain, with the rest looked up from reference TRBV5-1 and TRBJ2-5, is KAGVTQTPRYLIKTRGQQVTLSCSPISGHRSVSWYQQTPGQGLQFLFEYFSETQRNKGNFPGRFSGRQFSNSRSEMNVSTLELGDSALYLCASTETSGERGETQYFGPGTRLLVL.

This clonotype has just a few counts. The V gene is TRBV5-1, the J gene TRBJ2-1, with TRBD2 identical over 10 bases. The junction had 2 bases not matched to a gene; V was cut back by 0 bases and J by 5 bases. Germline V gene lookup returns CDR1 SGHRS and CDR2 YFSETQ. This CDR3 contains 15 residues. The CDR3 loop is CASSLGLAGDNEQFF. The CDR3 DNA reads as TGCGCCAGCAGCTTGGGCCTAGCGGGAGACAATGAGCAGTTCTTC.

V gene TRBV7-2 combines with J gene TRBJ2-7; D is undetermined. Trimming took off 2 bases at V and 0 bases at J, with 14 bases between the two ends. Germline values: CDR1 SGHTA, CDR2 FQGNSA. CDR3 size: 16 residues. This chain's CDR3 is CASSLSIRESSYEQYF. The CDR3 DNA follows: TGTGCCAGCAGCTTATCAATACGTGAGTCCTCCTACGAGCAGTACTTC.

The genes are TRBV30 and TRBJ2-7; 12 bases fit TRBD2. The CDR3 has 19 residues. From germline, CDR1 is GTSNPN and CDR2 SVGIG (reference sequence). V gave up 3 bases and J gave up 3 bases; unmatched junction bases: 18. The CDR3 nucleotides read TGTGCCTGGAGGCCTGGGACTAGCGGGCAATTATCGAGATTCTACGAGCAGTACTTC. It translates to CAWRPGTSGQLSRFYEQYF.

V and J are TRBV3-1 and TRBJ2-2, with 8 bases that match TRBD1. The V and J ends lost 3 bases and 5 bases, in that order; junction bases with no gene match: 8. Germline CDR1 reads LGHDT; CDR2 reads YNNKEL (reference sequence). The CDR3 is made up of 16 amino acids. The CDR3 region has the DNA TGTGCCAGCAGCCAGGGGAGACAGGGGAGGACCGGGGAGCTGTTTTTT. Residues: CASSQGRQGRTGELFF.

The chain is built from TRBV4-1 and TRBJ1-1; D ambiguous. The CDR3 is 15 amino acids. Per germline, CDR1 MGHRA and CDR2 YSYEKL. V lost 4 bases and J 0 bases, leaving 12 bases between the germline ends. As DNA, the CDR3 is TGCGCCAGCAGCCGAACCTTAAACCTGAACACTGAAGCTTTCTTT. It specifies CASSRTLNLNTEAFF.